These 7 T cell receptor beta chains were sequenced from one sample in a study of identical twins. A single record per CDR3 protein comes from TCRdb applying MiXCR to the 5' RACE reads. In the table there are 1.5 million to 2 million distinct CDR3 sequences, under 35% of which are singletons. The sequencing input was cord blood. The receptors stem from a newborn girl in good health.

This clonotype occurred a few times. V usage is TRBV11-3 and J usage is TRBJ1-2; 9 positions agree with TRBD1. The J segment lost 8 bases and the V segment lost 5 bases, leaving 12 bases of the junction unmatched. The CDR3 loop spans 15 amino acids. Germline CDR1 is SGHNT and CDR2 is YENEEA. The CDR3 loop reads CASSAPTGGKGGYTF. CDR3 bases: TGTGCCAGCAGCGCCCCGACAGGGGGTAAAGGGGGCTACACCTTC.

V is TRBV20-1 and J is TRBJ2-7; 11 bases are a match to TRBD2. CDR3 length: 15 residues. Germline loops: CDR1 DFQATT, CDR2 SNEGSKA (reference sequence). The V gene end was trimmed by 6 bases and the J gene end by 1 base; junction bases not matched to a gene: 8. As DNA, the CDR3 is TGCAGTGCCCTGACTAGCGGGACGTCATCCTACGAGCAGTACTTC. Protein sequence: CSALTSGTSSYEQYF.

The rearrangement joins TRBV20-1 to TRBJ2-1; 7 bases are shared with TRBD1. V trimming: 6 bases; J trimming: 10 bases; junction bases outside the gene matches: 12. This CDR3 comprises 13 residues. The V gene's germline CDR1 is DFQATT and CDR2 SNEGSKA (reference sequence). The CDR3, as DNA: TGCAGTGCCAAAACTGGACAGGTACGGGAGCAGTTCTTC. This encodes CSAKTGQVREQFF.

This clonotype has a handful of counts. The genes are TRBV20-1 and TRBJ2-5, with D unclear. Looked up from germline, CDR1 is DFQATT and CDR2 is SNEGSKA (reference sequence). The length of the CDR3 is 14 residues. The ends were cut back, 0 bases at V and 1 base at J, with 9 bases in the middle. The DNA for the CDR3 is TGCAGTGCTAGAGATAAGACTTCCCAAGAGACCCAGTACTTC. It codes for CSARDKTSQETQYF.

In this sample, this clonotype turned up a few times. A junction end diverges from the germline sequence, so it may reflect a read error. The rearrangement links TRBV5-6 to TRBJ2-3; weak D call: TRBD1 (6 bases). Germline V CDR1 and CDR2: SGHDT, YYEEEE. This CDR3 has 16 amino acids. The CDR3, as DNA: TGTGCCAGCACCTTGGCAGGGGACCTTAGCACAGATACGCAGTATTTT. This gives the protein CASTLAGDLSTDTQYF.

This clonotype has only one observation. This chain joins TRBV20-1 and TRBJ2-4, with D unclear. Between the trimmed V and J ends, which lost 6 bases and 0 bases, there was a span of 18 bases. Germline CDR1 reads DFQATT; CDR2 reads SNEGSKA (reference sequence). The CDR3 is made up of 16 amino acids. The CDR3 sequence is CSAIPKGGIAKNIQYF. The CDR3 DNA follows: TGCAGTGCCATCCCCAAGGGCGGTATAGCCAAAAACATTCAGTACTTC.

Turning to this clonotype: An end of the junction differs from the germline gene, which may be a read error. CDR3 in amino acids: CAGSEKAGNQPQHF. In DNA, the CDR3 is TGCGCCGGCAGTGAGAAGGCGGGCAATCAGCCCCAGCATTTT. The chain recombines TRBV10-2 with TRBJ1-5; D is unclear. This CDR3 is 14 amino acids long. Germline V gene lookup returns CDR1 WSHSY and CDR2 SAAADI.